This T cell receptor (beta chain) was sequenced in a study of brain T cells in children with intractable seizures. The study's findings and limits: Viral specificity was inferred only from CDR3 similarity; HCMV serostatus was unknown.

V was clipped by 2 bases and J by 14 bases, with 20 bases between them. Germline CDR1 SGHDT, CDR2 YYEEEE. This CDR3 has 15 residues. Method: immunoSEQ multiplex PCR; TCRdb's copy keeps in-frame clones and lacks some. The data show 340,000 or so clones, with over 90% seen just once and approximately 5% held by the top ten. Noted time point: blood from clinic visit 5 months post-surgery; TSC patient then seizure free. Only cases whose brain tissue showed the highest T cell transcript signatures were sequenced. As regards this clone: Its target is unknown.

V and J are TRBV5-6 and TRBJ1-6; D might be TRBD1 (6 bases). This clonotype originated in a boy in the first two years of life with tuberous sclerosis and intractable seizures. This sample comprised peripheral blood, obtained roughly 5 months after surgery. The CDR3 nucleotides read TGTGCCAGCAGCTTCGGAGGGGGGCCCAGGGGAGCCCTCCACTTT. The encoded protein is CASSFGGGPRGALHF. The variable domain in full, with the rest retrieved from reference TRBV5-6 and TRBJ1-6, is DAGVTQSPTHLIKTRGQQVTLRCSPKSGHDTVSWYQQALGQGPQFIFQYYEEEERQRGNFPDRFSGHQFPNYSSELNVNALLLGDSALYLCASSFGGGPRGALHFGNGTRLTVT.